These 21 T cell receptor beta chains originate from one sample sequenced in a study of cytomegalovirus exposure and HLA in healthy donors. This PCR relied on a set of 60 Vbeta primers and 13 Jbeta primers. Produced via immunoSEQ multiplex PCR; TCRdb's table is partial and in-frame only. The sample has roughly 150,000 clones, 76% seen once. Input material: PBMCs. The receptors come from a male donor in good health and CMV-seronegative.

The chain uses TRBV5-1 and TRBJ1-1, with 7 bases fitting TRBD1. Losses at the gene ends were 0 bases for V and 8 bases for J; bases not matched to a gene: 7. The CDR3 sequence is 14 residues long. Germline V gene sequence: CDR1 SGHRS, CDR2 YFSETQ. For the CDR3, the DNA is TGCGCCAGCAGCTTGGCAGGGACAGATGGGGAAGCTTTCTTT. Its protein product is CASSLAGTDGEAFF. Based on the CDR3 plus reference TRBV5-1 and TRBJ1-1, the full variable domain is KAGVTQTPRYLIKTRGQQVTLSCSPISGHRSVSWYQQTPGQGLQFLFEYFSETQRNKGNFPGRFSGRQFSNSRSEMNVSTLELGDSALYLCASSLAGTDGEAFFGQGTRLTVV.

This clone was seen only once. The J gene is TRBJ2-3, the V gene TRBV11-2, with 9 bases identical to TRBD2. Germline-derived CDR1 and CDR2 are SGHAT and FQNNGV. The V and J ends lost 1 base and 0 bases, in that order; junction bases with no gene match: 8. The CDR3 spans 18 residues. CDR3 sequence (DNA): TGTGCCAGCAGCTTAGGGTTTGGGCTAGCGGGGAGCACAGATACGCAGTATTTT. Protein sequence: CASSLGFGLAGSTDTQYF.

The rearrangement uses TRBV4-1 and TRBJ2-3; 9 nucleotides line up with TRBD1. V lost 1 base to trimming and J lost 4 bases; unmatched junction nucleotides: 6. This CDR3 has 16 amino acids. CDR1 and CDR2 (germline): MGHRA, YSYEKL. The DNA for the CDR3 is TGCGCCAGCAGCCAAGCCGGGACAGGGTCCCCAGATACGCAGTATTTT. Its translation: CASSQAGTGSPDTQYF.

This chain links TRBV28 with TRBJ2-1; 7 nucleotides align to TRBD2. Germline lookup yields CDR1 MDHEN and CDR2 SYDVKM. There are 14 residues in the CDR3. Trimming removed 2 bases from V and 6 bases from J; junction bases left unmatched: 4. The CDR3 nucleotides read TGTGCCAGCAGTTTAAGCGGGGCCACCAATGAGCAGTTCTTC. Its translation: CASSLSGATNEQFF. The entire variable domain, with the rest obtained from reference TRBV28 and TRBJ2-1, is as follows: DVKVTQSSRYLVKRTGEKVFLECVQDMDHENMFWYRQDPGLGLRLIYFSYDVKMKEKGDIPEGYSVSREKKERFSLILESASTNQTSMYLCASSLSGATNEQFFGPGTRLTVL.

This clone was seen once. The chain recombines TRBV20-1 with TRBJ1-1, with D hard to call. V lost 6 bases and J lost 2, with 7 bases in between. This CDR3 region has 11 residues. Germline V gives CDR1 DFQATT, CDR2 SNEGSKA (reference sequence). CDR3 coding DNA: TGCAGTGCGCGTCCTAACACTGAAGCTTTCTTT. It encodes CSARPNTEAFF.

This chain links TRBV27 with TRBJ2-7; D may be TRBD2 (5 bases). The ends were cut back, 6 bases at V and 7 bases at J, with 16 bases in the middle. This CDR3 has 13 residues. From germline, CDR1 is MNHEY and CDR2 SMNVEV (reference sequence). In DNA, the CDR3 is TGTGCCAGCAGCCCTAACCGGGGTGATGAGCAGTACTTC. It yields the protein CASSPNRGDEQYF.

The chain links TRBV7-9 to TRBJ2-1; a weak D match, TRBD2 (5 bases). The CDR3 runs 15 residues. With 5 bases removed from V and 5 bases from J, the gap between germline ends came to 16 bases. CDR1 and CDR2 from the germline V gene are SEHNR and FQNEAQ (reference sequence). The CDR3 here is CASSPKGLGDNEQFF. The CDR3, as DNA: TGTGCCAGCAGCCCGAAAGGGCTGGGAGACAATGAGCAGTTCTTC. Complete variable domain (other parts from reference TRBV7-9 and TRBJ2-1): DTGVSQNPRHKITKRGQNVTFRCDPISEHNRLYWYRQTLGQGPEFLTYFQNEAQLEKSRLLSDRFSAERPKGSFSTLEIQRTEQGDSAMYLCASSPKGLGDNEQFFGPGTRLTVL.

The gene calls are TRBV18 and TRBJ2-3, with D maybe TRBD2 (6 bases). The CDR3 has 16 residues. Germline CDR1 and CDR2: KGHSH and LQKENI. The V and J ends lost 3 bases and 0 bases respectively, with 13 bases between them. CDR3: CASSPSLALSTDTQYF. The CDR3 nucleotides are TGTGCCAGCTCACCGAGCCTAGCGTTAAGCACAGATACGCAGTATTTT.

This clone showed up just a few times. The chain employs TRBV5-1 and TRBJ1-1; D is perhaps TRBD1 (6 bases). Trimming removed 5 bases at V and 0 bases at J, with 17 bases between. CDR3 length: 16 amino acids. Germline V gene lookup returns CDR1 SGHRS and CDR2 YFSETQ. CDR3 sequence reads: CASRTAVGDMNTEAFF. In DNA, the CDR3 is TGCGCCAGCAGGACAGCAGTAGGGGACATGAACACTGAAGCTTTCTTT.

This chain connects TRBV5-1 to TRBJ2-3; 9 bases are a match to TRBD1. CDR3 length: 18 amino acids. The trim removed 3 bases at V and 2 bases at J, leaving 13 bases unmatched. Per germline, CDR1 SGHRS and CDR2 YFSETQ. The CDR3, as DNA: TGCGCCAGCAGCTGGGCTCCATTGGGACAGGGACACACAGATACGCAGTATTTT. It encodes CASSWAPLGQGHTDTQYF. Based on the CDR3 plus reference TRBV5-1 and TRBJ2-3, the full variable domain is KAGVTQTPRYLIKTRGQQVTLSCSPISGHRSVSWYQQTPGQGLQFLFEYFSETQRNKGNFPGRFSGRQFSNSRSEMNVSTLELGDSALYLCASSWAPLGQGHTDTQYFGPGTRLTVL.

This clone was seen just once. The J gene is TRBJ1-1, the V gene TRBV19; 9 nucleotides align to TRBD1. This CDR3 has 13 amino acids. Trimming cost V 5 bases and J 4 bases; bases outside gene matches: 2. The germline V gene has CDR1 LNHDA and CDR2 SQIVND (reference sequence). The CDR3 reads CASSLDRGTEAFF. DNA of the CDR3: TGTGCCAGTAGTCTGGACAGGGGCACTGAAGCTTTCTTT.

The chain is built from TRBV11-2 and TRBJ2-1, with 9 bases identical to TRBD1. Germline CDR1 and CDR2: SGHAT and FQNNGV. CDR3 length: 15 residues. The V and J ends lost 4 bases and 9 bases, in that order; junction bases with no gene match: 10. CDR3 in amino acids: CASSSRDRVRGEQFF. In nucleotides, the CDR3 is TGTGCCAGCAGCTCCCGGGACAGGGTTAGGGGTGAGCAGTTCTTC.

V and J are TRBV6-1 and TRBJ1-3, with D unclear. Germline lookup yields CDR1 MNHNS and CDR2 SASEGT. Trimming pared 3 bases from V and 4 bases from J, leaving 16 bases between. The CDR3 totals 16 residues. DNA for the CDR3: TGTGCCAGCAGTGACGTTAGGGTTATAGCGGGAAACACCATATATTTT. Translating it yields CASSDVRVIAGNTIYF.

The J gene is TRBJ1-2, the V gene TRBV30, with 9 nucleotides matching TRBD1. Looked up from germline, CDR1 is GTSNPN and CDR2 is SVGIG (reference sequence). The CDR3 sequence is 12 residues long. V lost 5 bases, J lost 8 bases, and 6 bases stayed unmatched. The CDR3 DNA follows: TGTGCCTGGGACAGGGGGGGCTGGGGCTACACCTTC. Protein product: CAWDRGGWGYTF.

V usage is TRBV5-1 and J usage is TRBJ1-1; D possibly corresponds to TRBD1 (5 bases). Trimming took 1 base from V and 2 from J, leaving 18 bases between them. Germline-derived CDR1 and CDR2 are SGHRS and YFSETQ. The CDR3 consists of 17 residues. In DNA, the CDR3 is TGCGCCAGCAGCTTGCTGGAACAAGGGGTAAGCAACACTGAAGCTTTCTTT. Residues: CASSLLEQGVSNTEAFF.

The V gene is TRBV6-6, the J gene TRBJ1-1; D is undetermined. Between the trimmed V and J ends, which lost 7 bases and 1 base, there was a span of 16 bases. Germline V gene sequence: CDR1 MNHNY, CDR2 SVGAGI (reference sequence). This CDR3 has 15 residues. The chain's CDR3 is CASINLKTQNTEAFF. In DNA, the CDR3 is TGTGCCAGCATCAATCTCAAGACACAGAACACTGAAGCTTTCTTT.

This clone has a handful of counts. The V and J genes are TRBV28 and TRBJ2-7; TRBD2 matches at 11 bases. Germline V gene lookup returns CDR1 MDHEN and CDR2 SYDVKM. Trimming cost V 8 bases and J 1 base; bases outside gene matches: 4. The CDR3 is 14 residues long. CDR3 coding DNA: TGTGCCAGCTGGACTAGCGGGCGTTCCTACGAGCAGTACTTC. Protein: CASWTSGRSYEQYF.

The CDR3 nucleotides read TGTGCCAGCAGTTTAGGACAGGCTCCCTATAATTCACCCCTCCACTTT. It yields the protein CASSLGQAPYNSPLHF. The chain recombines TRBV28 with TRBJ1-6; 7 nucleotides align to TRBD1. The germline gives CDR1 MDHEN, CDR2 SYDVKM. Trimming removed 2 bases from V and 2 bases from J; junction bases left unmatched: 3. The length of the CDR3 is 16 residues.

The chain joins TRBV29-1 to TRBJ2-2; D is uncertain. CDR3 length: 11 amino acids. Trimming removed 4 bases at V and 5 bases at J, with 5 bases between. CDR1 is SQVTM and CDR2 is ANQGSEA in the germline V gene. In nucleotides, the CDR3 is TGCAGCGTTGGCGAGACCGGGGAGCTGTTTTTT. It encodes CSVGETGELFF.

This sequence joins TRBV5-6 and TRBJ2-2, with TRBD1 identical over 8 bases. Per germline, CDR1 SGHDT and CDR2 YYEEEE. V was pared by 5 bases and J by 1 base, with 7 bases of the junction left unmatched. The CDR3 totals 16 residues. CDR3 nucleotide sequence: TGTGCCAGCAGGAGACCAGGACAGGGGAACACCGGGGAGCTGTTTTTT. Translated: CASRRPGQGNTGELFF. Full variable domain (missing parts from reference TRBV5-6 and TRBJ2-2): DAGVTQSPTHLIKTRGQQVTLRCSPKSGHDTVSWYQQALGQGPQFIFQYYEEEERQRGNFPDRFSGHQFPNYSSELNVNALLLGDSALYLCASRRPGQGNTGELFFGEGSRLTVL.

The V gene is TRBV7-2, the J gene TRBJ2-7, with a possible D match to TRBD2 (5 bases). This CDR3 is 15 amino acids long. The V gene lost 4 bases and the J gene lost 0 bases, with 13 bases spanning the gap. Germline loops: CDR1 SGHTA, CDR2 FQGNSA. This CDR3 is CASSSQSGRSYEQYF. As DNA, the CDR3 is TGTGCCAGCAGCTCGCAGAGCGGTCGCTCCTACGAGCAGTACTTC.